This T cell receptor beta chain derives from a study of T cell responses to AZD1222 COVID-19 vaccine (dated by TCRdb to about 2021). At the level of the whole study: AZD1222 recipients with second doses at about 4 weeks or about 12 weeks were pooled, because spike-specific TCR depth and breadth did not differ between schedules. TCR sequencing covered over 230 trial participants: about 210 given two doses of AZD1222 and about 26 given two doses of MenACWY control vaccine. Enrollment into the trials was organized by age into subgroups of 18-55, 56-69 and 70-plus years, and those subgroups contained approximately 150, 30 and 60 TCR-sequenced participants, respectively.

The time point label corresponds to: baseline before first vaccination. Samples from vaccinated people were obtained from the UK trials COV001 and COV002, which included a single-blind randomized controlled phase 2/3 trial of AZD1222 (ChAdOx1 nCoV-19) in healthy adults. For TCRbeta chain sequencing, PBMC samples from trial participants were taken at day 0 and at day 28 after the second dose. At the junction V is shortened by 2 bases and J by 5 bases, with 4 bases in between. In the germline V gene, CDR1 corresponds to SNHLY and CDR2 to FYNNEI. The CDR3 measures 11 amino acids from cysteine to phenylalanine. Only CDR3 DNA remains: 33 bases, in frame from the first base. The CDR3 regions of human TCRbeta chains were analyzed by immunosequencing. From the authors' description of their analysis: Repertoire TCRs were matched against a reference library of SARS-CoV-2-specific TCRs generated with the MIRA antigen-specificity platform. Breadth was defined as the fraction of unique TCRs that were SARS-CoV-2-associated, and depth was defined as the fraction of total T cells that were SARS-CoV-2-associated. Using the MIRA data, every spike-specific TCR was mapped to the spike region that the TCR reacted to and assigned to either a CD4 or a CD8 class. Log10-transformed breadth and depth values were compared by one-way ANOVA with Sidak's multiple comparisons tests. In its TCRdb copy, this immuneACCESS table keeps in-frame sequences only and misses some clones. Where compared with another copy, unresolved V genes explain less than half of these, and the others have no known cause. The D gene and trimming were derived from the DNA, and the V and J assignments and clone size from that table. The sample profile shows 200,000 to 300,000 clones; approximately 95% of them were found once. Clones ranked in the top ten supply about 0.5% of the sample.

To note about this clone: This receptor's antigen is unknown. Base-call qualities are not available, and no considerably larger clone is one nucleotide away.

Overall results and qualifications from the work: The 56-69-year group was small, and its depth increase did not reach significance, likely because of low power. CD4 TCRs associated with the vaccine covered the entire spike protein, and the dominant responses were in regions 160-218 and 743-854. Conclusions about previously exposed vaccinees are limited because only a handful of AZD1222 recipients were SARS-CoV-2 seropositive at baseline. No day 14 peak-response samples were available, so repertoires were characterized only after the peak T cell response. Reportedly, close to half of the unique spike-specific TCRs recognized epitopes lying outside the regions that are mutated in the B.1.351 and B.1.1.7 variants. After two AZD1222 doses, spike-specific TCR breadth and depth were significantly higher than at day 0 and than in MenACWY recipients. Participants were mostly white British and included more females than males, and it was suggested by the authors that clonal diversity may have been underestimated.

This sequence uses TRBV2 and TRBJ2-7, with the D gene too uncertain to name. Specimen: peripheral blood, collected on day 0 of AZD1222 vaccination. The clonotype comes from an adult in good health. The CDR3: CASSEWNEQYF. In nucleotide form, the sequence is TGTGCCAGCAGTGAATGGAACGAGCAGTACTTC.